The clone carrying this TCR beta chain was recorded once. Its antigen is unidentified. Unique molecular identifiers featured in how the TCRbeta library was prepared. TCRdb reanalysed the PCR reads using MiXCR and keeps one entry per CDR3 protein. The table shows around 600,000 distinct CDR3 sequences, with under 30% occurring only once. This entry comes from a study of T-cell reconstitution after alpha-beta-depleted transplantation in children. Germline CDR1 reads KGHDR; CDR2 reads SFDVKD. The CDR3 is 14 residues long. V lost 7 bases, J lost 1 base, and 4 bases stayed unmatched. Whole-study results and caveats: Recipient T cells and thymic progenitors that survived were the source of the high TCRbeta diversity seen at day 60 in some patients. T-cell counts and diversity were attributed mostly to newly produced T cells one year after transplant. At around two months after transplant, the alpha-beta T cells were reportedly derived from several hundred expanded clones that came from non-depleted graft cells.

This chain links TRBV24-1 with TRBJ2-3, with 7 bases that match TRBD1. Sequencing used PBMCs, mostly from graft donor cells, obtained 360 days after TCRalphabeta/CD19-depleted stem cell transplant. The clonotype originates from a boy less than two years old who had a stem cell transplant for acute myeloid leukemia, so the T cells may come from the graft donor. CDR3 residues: CATSGTGGTDTQYF. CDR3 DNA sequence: TGTGCCACCAGCGGTACAGGGGGCACAGATACGCAGTATTTT.